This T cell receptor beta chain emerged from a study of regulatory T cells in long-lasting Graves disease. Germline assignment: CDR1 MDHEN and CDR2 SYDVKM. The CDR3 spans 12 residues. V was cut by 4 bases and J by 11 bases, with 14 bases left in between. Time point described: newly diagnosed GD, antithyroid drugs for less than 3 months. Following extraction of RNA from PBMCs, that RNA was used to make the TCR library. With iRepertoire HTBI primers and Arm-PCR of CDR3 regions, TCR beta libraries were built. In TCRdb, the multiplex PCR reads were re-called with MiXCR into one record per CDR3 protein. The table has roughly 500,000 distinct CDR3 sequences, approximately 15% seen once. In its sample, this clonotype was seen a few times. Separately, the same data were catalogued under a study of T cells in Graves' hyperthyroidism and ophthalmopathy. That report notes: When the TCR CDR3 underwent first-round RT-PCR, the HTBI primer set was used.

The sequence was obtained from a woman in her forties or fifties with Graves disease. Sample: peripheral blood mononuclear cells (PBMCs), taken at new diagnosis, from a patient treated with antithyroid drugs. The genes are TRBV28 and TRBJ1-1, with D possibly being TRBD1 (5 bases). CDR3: CASSSGRAGAFF. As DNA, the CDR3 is TGTGCCAGCAGTTCGGGGCGAGCCGGCGCTTTCTTT.